The clone carrying this T cell receptor beta chain has more than one count but fewer than ten. The V and J ends lost 6 bases and 7 bases, in that order; junction bases with no gene match: 6. This CDR3 contains 14 residues. This specimen comes from a study of HIV-infected patients and healthy controls. TCRdb ran MiXCR on the 5' RACE reads and lists one entry per CDR3 protein. The data contain approximately 67,000 distinct CDR3 sequences, around 16% of them singletons. The material sequenced was CD4+ T cells from blood. The source is a human donor in good health. V gene TRBV12-3 or TRBV12-4 combines with J gene TRBJ2-1, with TRBD2 identical over 10 bases. In DNA, the CDR3 is TGTGCCAGCAGGTTACGGACTAGCGGTAATGAGCAGTTCTTC. It encodes CASRLRTSGNEQFF.